The 32 T cell receptor beta chains in this list originate from one sample, sequenced in a study of cytomegalovirus exposure and HLA in healthy donors. TCRdb's table, derived via immunoSEQ multiplex PCR, lists solely in-frame clones and lacks some. The sample has about 120,000 clones; roughly nine tenths are singletons. The specimen sequenced was PBMCs. The source of these receptors is a man younger than 35 in good health and CMV-seropositive.

The chain has TRBV4-1 and TRBJ1-5; no definite D call. CDR3 size: 15 residues. CDR1 is MGHRA and CDR2 is YSYEKL in the germline V gene. V shed 1 base and J shed 7 bases, with 14 bases lying between them. The CDR3 nucleotides are TGCGCCAGCAGCCAAGGGCGCGCGGGAGAGCAGCCCCAGCATTTT. It yields the protein CASSQGRAGEQPQHF.

The chain links TRBV5-1 to TRBJ2-7, with D perhaps matching TRBD2 (5 bases). V was shortened by 5 bases and J by 6 bases, with 9 bases between the two germline ends. This CDR3 has 11 amino acids. CDR1 is SGHRS and CDR2 is YFSETQ in the germline V gene. CDR3 in DNA: TGCGCCAGCAGTTCCGGAGGCGAGCAGTACTTC. Its protein is CASSSGGEQYF.

V is TRBV7-9 and J is TRBJ2-5; the match to TRBD2 covers 7 bases. The CDR3 has 13 residues. The V segment lost 5 bases and the J segment 3 bases; nucleotides outside the gene matches: 3. CDR1 is SEHNR and CDR2 is FQNEAQ in the germline V gene (reference sequence). The CDR3: CASSRDYEETQYF. The CDR3 coding sequence is TGTGCCAGCAGCAGGGACTACGAAGAGACCCAGTACTTC.

With regard to this clone: Other nucleotide sequences from this sample produce the same CDR3. The V call is TRBV29-1, the J call TRBJ2-1, with 8 nucleotides matching TRBD1. This CDR3 contains 11 residues. Germline CDR1 reads SQVTM; CDR2 reads ANQGSEA. V lost 7 bases and J lost 7; bases outside the gene matches: 3. The CDR3 sequence: CSGNRGNEQFF. CDR3 bases: TGCAGCGGTAACAGGGGGAATGAGCAGTTCTTC.

The CDR3, as DNA: TGTGCCAGCTTCGGGGGGCGGGGCACAGATACGCAGTATTTT. Protein: CASFGGRGTDTQYF. V and J are TRBV6-6 and TRBJ2-3, with a tentative D call TRBD2 (7 bases). CDR3 size: 14 residues. Germline V CDR1 and CDR2: MNHNY, SVGAGI (reference sequence). Trimming took 8 bases from V and 1 from J, leaving 13 bases between them.

The rearrangement links TRBV6-1 to TRBJ1-1, with 9 nucleotides matching TRBD1. Trimming removed 6 bases from V and 6 bases from J; junction bases left unmatched: 11. The CDR3 spans 15 residues. CDR1 is MNHNS, CDR2 SASEGT, per germline. CDR3 residues: CASSVEDRGRAEAFF. For the CDR3, the DNA is TGTGCCAGCAGCGTGGAGGACAGGGGTCGAGCTGAAGCTTTCTTT.

V and J are TRBV14 and TRBJ2-5; no reliable D call. This CDR3 contains 12 residues. V was pared by 1 base and J by 3 bases, with 3 bases between. The germline CDR1 and CDR2 sequences are SGHDN and FVKESK. The CDR3 bases are TGTGCCAGCAGCCAAGTTAAAGAGACCCAGTACTTC. Residues: CASSQVKETQYF.

This clone was counted a single time. The CDR3 DNA is TGTGCCAGCAGTTCTAGCGGGACCGGCTCCTACAATGAGCAGTTCTTC. Translating gives CASSSSGTGSYNEQFF. The chain combines TRBV6-5 with TRBJ2-1; the match to TRBD2 covers 9 bases. CDR3 length equals 16 residues. The V gene end was trimmed by 4 bases and the J gene end by 0 bases; junction bases not matched to a gene: 4. Germline V lookup: CDR1 MNHEY, CDR2 SVGAGI.

CDR3 in amino acids: CASSQDEGRFGGYTF. Here the CDR3 DNA reads TGCGCCAGCAGCCAAGACGAGGGTAGGTTTGGTGGCTACACCTTC. The chain joins TRBV4-1 to TRBJ1-2; D is ambiguous. This CDR3 has 15 residues. Between the trimmed V and J ends, which lost 0 bases and 7 bases, there was a span of 15 bases. Germline CDR1 and CDR2: MGHRA and YSYEKL.

The chain uses TRBV2 and TRBJ2-1; perhaps TRBD1 as D (6 bases). The V gene lost 4 bases and the J gene lost 2 bases, with 12 bases spanning the gap. The V gene's germline CDR1 is SNHLY and CDR2 FYNNEI. This CDR3 region has 15 residues. The CDR3 protein is CASSGGGYAYNEQFF. In nucleotides, the CDR3 is TGTGCCAGCAGTGGAGGGGGTTATGCCTACAATGAGCAGTTCTTC.

The genes are TRBV10-1 and TRBJ2-7, with 7 nucleotides matching TRBD1. The V segment lost 2 bases and the J segment 3 bases; nucleotides outside the gene matches: 1. This CDR3 is built from 13 residues. CDR1 is WNHNN, CDR2 SYGVQD, per germline (reference sequence). The CDR3 bases are TGCGCCAGCAGTGAGGCAGGGGGCTACGAGCAGTACTTC. It encodes CASSEAGGYEQYF.

The V and J genes are TRBV2 and TRBJ2-7; D remains unclear. Germline CDR1 SNHLY, CDR2 FYNNEI. With 4 bases removed from V and 2 bases from J, the gap between germline ends came to 12 bases. The CDR3 is 14 residues long. The CDR3 sequence is CASSAAKLPYEQYF. CDR3 nucleotide sequence: TGTGCCAGCAGTGCCGCGAAATTACCCTACGAGCAGTACTTC.

This rearrangement joins TRBV27 to TRBJ1-4, with D possibly TRBD1 on 6 matching bases. This CDR3 spans 17 amino acids. V lost 3 bases, J lost 6 bases, and 20 bases lay in between. Germline values: CDR1 MNHEY, CDR2 SMNVEV (reference sequence). CDR3 loop: CASSFILSGNRDEKLFF. In DNA form, the CDR3 reads TGTGCCAGCAGTTTTATCTTGAGCGGGAACAGGGATGAAAAACTGTTTTTT.

The chain employs TRBV28 and TRBJ1-2, with 9 bases aligning to TRBD1. Germline V gene sequence: CDR1 MDHEN, CDR2 SYDVKM. The CDR3 has 14 amino acids. Unmatched junction bases numbered 8, after V lost 5 bases and J lost 7 bases. CDR3 sequence reads: CASSGVGTGFGYTF. The CDR3 DNA sequence: TGTGCCAGCAGTGGGGTGGGGACAGGGTTTGGCTACACCTTC.

The V gene is TRBV18, the J gene TRBJ1-2; D is possibly TRBD1 (5 bases). The V gene's germline CDR1 is KGHSH and CDR2 LQKENI. The CDR3 covers 16 residues. The ends were cut back, 3 bases at V and 1 base at J, with 15 bases in the middle. CDR3 protein: CASSPTKGADNYGYTF. The DNA of the CDR3 is TGTGCCAGCTCACCCACGAAAGGGGCTGATAACTATGGCTACACCTTC.

J is TRBJ2-7 and V is TRBV4-1; 8 bases are shared with TRBD1. This CDR3 is built from 16 residues. V shed 5 bases, J shed 3 bases, and the junction held 12 bases outside the gene matches. Germline-derived CDR1 and CDR2 are MGHRA and YSYEKL. The CDR3 loop is CASSLDQGQGRYEQYF. CDR3 sequence (DNA): TGCGCCAGCAGCTTAGACCAAGGACAGGGCCGCTACGAGCAGTACTTC.

The chain has TRBV7-9 and TRBJ1-4; the D gene is possibly TRBD1 (6 bases). This CDR3 comprises 16 residues. V was cut by 5 bases and J by 6 bases, with 19 bases left in between. CDR1 and CDR2 (germline): SEHNR, FQNEAQ (reference sequence). The CDR3 sequence is CASSPPADRNYEKLFF. The CDR3 coding sequence is TGTGCCAGCAGCCCCCCAGCCGACAGGAATTATGAAAAACTGTTTTTT.

The genes are TRBV2 and TRBJ2-7; D is undetermined. Germline V gene data show CDR1 as SNHLY and CDR2 as FYNNEI. V shed 1 base and J shed 1 base, with 8 bases lying between them. This CDR3 has 14 amino acids. The CDR3: CASSEGHRSYEQYF. The CDR3 nucleotides read TGTGCCAGCAGTGAAGGTCACAGATCCTACGAGCAGTACTTC.

This chain links TRBV7-9 with TRBJ2-2; perhaps TRBD1 as D (5 bases). Looked up from germline, CDR1 is SEHNR and CDR2 is FQNEAQ (reference sequence). The CDR3 is 15 amino acids. V was pared by 2 bases and J by 2 bases, with 9 bases between. The CDR3 DNA reads TGTGCCAGCAGCTTATTGGACATTAACACCGGGGAGCTGTTTTTT. Its translation: CASSLLDINTGELFF. Full variable domain (outside the CDR3, taken from reference TRBV7-9 and TRBJ2-2): DTGVSQNPRHKITKRGQNVTFRCDPISEHNRLYWYRQTLGQGPEFLTYFQNEAQLEKSRLLSDRFSAERPKGSFSTLEIQRTEQGDSAMYLCASSLLDINTGELFFGEGSRLTVL.

The rearrangement joins TRBV5-1 to TRBJ2-3; 7 bases are shared with TRBD1. J was trimmed by 0 bases and V by 3 bases; bases with no gene match: 7. Germline CDR1 and CDR2: SGHRS and YFSETQ. The CDR3 consists of 16 residues. The CDR3 DNA is TGCGCCAGCAGCTCAGGACAGGCCACTAGCACAGATACGCAGTATTTT. Amino acid sequence: CASSSGQATSTDTQYF.

V and J are TRBV30 and TRBJ2-7, with D uncertain. V lost 2 bases, J lost 0 bases, and 8 bases lay in between. Germline V CDR1 and CDR2: GTSNPN, SVGIG (reference sequence). CDR3 length: 13 residues. This CDR3 is CAWSLHFSYEQYF. CDR3 sequence (DNA): TGTGCCTGGAGTTTACATTTCTCCTACGAGCAGTACTTC.

This chain connects TRBV15 to TRBJ1-6; a weak D match, TRBD1 (5 bases). Deletions cut 1 base from V and 10 bases from J, with 8 bases between. Germline V gives CDR1 LNHNV, CDR2 YYDKDF (reference sequence). This CDR3 region has 13 residues. CDR3 nucleotides: TGTGCCACCAGCAGAGTGTCAGGGTCACCCCTCCACTTT. Translating it yields CATSRVSGSPLHF. The whole variable domain, remainder taken from reference TRBV15 and TRBJ1-6, is DAMVIQNPRYQVTQFGKPVTLSCSQTLNHNVMYWYQQKSSQAPKLLFHYYDKDFNNEADTPDNFQSRRPNTSFCFLDIRSPGLGDTAMYLCATSRVSGSPLHFGNGTRLTVT.

The chain recombines TRBV4-2 with TRBJ2-3; D is possibly TRBD1 (5 bases). The CDR3 consists of 15 residues. CDR1 and CDR2 from the germline V gene are LGHNA and YNFKEQ. Trimming took 0 bases from V and 6 from J, leaving 13 bases between them. In DNA, the CDR3 is TGTGCCAGCAGCCAAGAAGGGGTAGACGTGGATACGCAGTATTTT. Its protein is CASSQEGVDVDTQYF.

The rearrangement links TRBV28 to TRBJ1-1, with a weak D call TRBD1 (5 bases). CDR1 MDHEN and CDR2 SYDVKM come from the germline V gene. The ends were cut back, 7 bases at V and 3 bases at J, with 27 bases in the middle. The CDR3 is 18 residues long. The CDR3 bases are TGTGCCAGCACCTCAAGTCAGGGAGGGTCGGTTAAAGACACTGAAGCTTTCTTT. The encoded protein is CASTSSQGGSVKDTEAFF.

The genes are TRBV4-1 and TRBJ1-1; TRBD1 might be the D (6 bases). The germline CDR1 and CDR2 sequences are MGHRA and YSYEKL. CDR3 size: 14 residues. V shed 2 bases and J shed 6 bases, with 13 bases lying between them. In nucleotides, the CDR3 is TGCGCCAGCAGCCAACACAGGGTTGGTGCTGAAGCTTTCTTT. It specifies CASSQHRVGAEAFF.

CDR3 sequence: CASSYRLAGALPYEQYF. The CDR3 coding sequence is TGTGCCAGCAGCTACAGACTAGCGGGGGCCCTACCCTACGAGCAGTACTTC. The chain is built from TRBV7-6 and TRBJ2-7, with 12 bases identical to TRBD2. V dropped 4 bases and J dropped 2; count of bases not matched to a gene: 9. Germline V gene data show CDR1 as SGHVS and CDR2 as FNYEAQ. The CDR3 covers 17 residues.

V and J are TRBV27 and TRBJ2-7; D remains ambiguous. The germline V gene encodes CDR1 MNHEY and CDR2 SMNVEV (reference sequence). The CDR3 spans 14 residues. Trimming left V 4 bases short and J 7 bases short, with 17 bases between. CDR3 in amino acids: CASSSFSTSWEQYF. The CDR3 DNA reads as TGTGCCAGCAGTTCCTTCTCTACCTCCTGGGAGCAGTACTTC.

The chain joins TRBV4-1 to TRBJ1-2; 9 bases match TRBD1. Germline CDR1 reads MGHRA; CDR2 reads YSYEKL. V lost 0 bases to trimming and J lost 4 bases; unmatched junction nucleotides: 6. The CDR3 length is 16 residues. The CDR3 DNA sequence: TGCGCCAGCAGCCAAGACTGGACAGGGGTGAGCTATGGCTACACCTTC. It is translated as CASSQDWTGVSYGYTF.

The chain recombines TRBV2 with TRBJ2-5, with D perhaps TRBD2 (6 bases). CDR3 length equals 14 residues. V was shortened by 7 bases and J by 5 bases, with 17 bases between the two germline ends. Looked up from germline, CDR1 is SNHLY and CDR2 is FYNNEI. CDR3 in amino acids: CASKRAGLRETQYF. DNA for the CDR3: TGTGCCAGCAAGCGAGCGGGCCTTCGGGAGACCCAGTACTTC.

This chain joins TRBV19 and TRBJ1-1, with D possibly being TRBD1 (6 bases). Germline CDR1 and CDR2: LNHDA and SQIVND (reference sequence). V was clipped by 8 bases and J by 1 base, with 17 bases between them. The CDR3 is 15 amino acids. CDR3 nucleotide sequence: TGTGCCAGTCAAACGGGAGGGACAACGAACACTGAAGCTTTCTTT. It yields the protein CASQTGGTTNTEAFF.

The chain links TRBV19 to TRBJ1-1; D remains unclear. The CDR3 sequence is 13 residues long. Trimming shortened V by 5 bases and J by 7 bases, and 14 bases separated the two germline ends. Germline V CDR1 and CDR2: LNHDA, SQIVND (reference sequence). The CDR3 reads CASSLSPGFEAFF. CDR3 in DNA: TGTGCCAGTAGTTTATCGCCCGGGTTTGAAGCTTTCTTT.

The CDR3 is CASSPGGRADTQYF. The CDR3 region has the DNA TGTGCCAGTTCCCCCGGGGGTAGGGCAGATACGCAGTATTTT. The chain links TRBV6-6 to TRBJ2-3; a weak D match, TRBD2 (6 bases). The CDR3 is made up of 14 amino acids. Trimming pared 9 bases from V and 4 bases from J, leaving 17 bases between. CDR1 and CDR2 (germline): MNHNY, SVGAGI (reference sequence).